This record concerns one TCR beta chain sequence. What it binds is not known. The V end was cut by 5 bases, the J end by 11 bases, with 16 bases between. The CDR3 contains 14 residues. From germline, CDR1 is SNHLY and CDR2 FYNNEI. The data were obtained in a study of CD8+CD57+ T cells in acquired aplastic anemia. Study results and limitations: It was found that more than 25 CD8+ CDR3 sequences were shared between patients and controls.

CDR3 and TCR beta VDJ profiling relied on genomic DNA as the template. Using its own MiXCR run on the reads, TCRdb lists one record per CDR3 protein. The sample shows some 150,000 distinct CDR3 sequences, 71% of them seen only once. All patients picked for sequencing had shown, by flow cytometry, an expansion of CD8+CD57+ cells. The diagnosis in all patients was severe acquired aplastic anemia. This receptor was obtained from a human donor with aplastic anemia. The chain carries TRBV2 and TRBJ1-6, with D maybe TRBD1 (5 bases). Sequencing was carried out using sorted CD4+, CD8+, or CD8+CD57+ T cells (not recorded which) from PBMCs. DNA for the CDR3: TGTGCCAGCAGTTTTAGGCCGGAAGGGGCACCCCTCCACTTT. Its translation: CASSFRPEGAPLHF. The full variable domain, completed using reference TRBV2 and TRBJ1-6, is EPEVTQTPSHQVTQMGQEVILRCVPISNHLYFYWYRQILGQKVEFLVSFYNNEISEKSEIFDDQFSVERPDGSNFTLKIRSTKLEDSAMYFCASSFRPEGAPLHFGNGTRLTVT.